Reported below is one TCR beta chain. No antigen is known for it. The record originates from a study of identical twins. Study-wide findings and caveats: Less excess twin sharing appeared in beta out-of-frame sequences. Donors were not followed over many years; analysis was cross-sectional. Modeled out-of-frame TCR alpha sharing in monozygotic twins fell below observed levels. The abundant beta clonotypes from cord blood had fewer insertions, and memory repertoires had none of this.

V gave up 3 bases and J gave up 5 bases; unmatched junction bases: 12. The CDR3 is 16 amino acids. MiXCR, applied by TCRdb to the 5' RACE reads, yields one record per CDR3 protein. The repertoire holds 1.5 million to 2 million distinct CDR3 sequences, with 32% as singletons. Material: cord blood. The V gene is TRBV12-3 or TRBV12-4, the J gene TRBJ1-1, with 7 bases that match TRBD1. This sequence was found in a newborn girl in good health. CDR3 coding DNA: TGTGCCAGCAGTTTCTGGATGTACAGGGGAGAGACTGAAGCTTTCTTT. As protein: CASSFWMYRGETEAFF.